Following are 11 T cell receptor beta chains from one sample sequenced in a study of circulating CD8 cells and anti-PD-1 response in melanoma (dated by TCRdb to the early 2020s). Sequencing was performed on a NextSeq 500. TCR libraries were prepared from approximately 15 ng of total RNA with the QIAseq Immune Repertoire RNA Library Kit, Human TCR Panel. The public reads were reprocessed in TCRdb via fastp at Q25 and MiXCR, keeping in-frame beta chains. Each CDR3 protein appears once, grouped with its most common genes and DNA. The sample table contains over 1,100 distinct CDR3 sequences; only one count was recorded for 8.8% of them. The ten biggest clones cover about 4.9% of the sample. Using a BD FACSAria II cell sorter, four subsets defined by PD-1 and/or TIGIT were sorted from live CD3+CD8+TCRalphabeta+ cells. Source: CD8+ T cells from PBMCs, taken at baseline or after one month of anti-PD-1 therapy (not recorded which). The receptors originated from a human donor with melanoma.

In regard to this clonotype: One base away lies a much larger clone, so this may be a sequencing read error. The chain carries TRBV7-6 and TRBJ2-1; 11 bases agree with TRBD2. J was trimmed by 11 bases and V by 1 base; bases with no gene match: 7. Germline CDR1 is SGHVS and CDR2 is FNYEAQ. CDR3 size: 15 residues. CDR3: CASSLVASGGLQQFF. DNA of the CDR3: TGTGCCAGCAGCTTAGTAGCTAGCGGGGGGTTGCAGCAGTTCTTC.

V gene TRBV7-2 combines with J gene TRBJ1-1, with TRBD1 identical over 7 bases. In germline, CDR1 is SGHTA, CDR2 FQGNSA. V lost 5 bases to trimming and J lost 4 bases; unmatched junction nucleotides: 7. CDR3 length: 14 residues. The CDR3 is CASSPWDSGTEAFF. DNA for the CDR3: TGTGCCAGCAGCCCTTGGGACAGTGGCACTGAAGCTTTCTTT.

By share, this clonotype ranks as medium-sized. The V call is TRBV19, the J call TRBJ1-4; D not certain. The V gene lost 3 bases and the J gene lost 0 bases, with 8 bases spanning the gap. Germline lookup yields CDR1 LNHDA and CDR2 SQIVND (reference sequence). The CDR3 totals 15 residues. In DNA form, the CDR3 reads TGTGCCAGTAGTATTTACGGAGCAACTAATGAAAAACTGTTTTTT. The encoded protein is CASSIYGATNEKLFF.

In its sample, this clonotype is medium-sized. The genes are TRBV4-1 and TRBJ2-5; tentative D call: TRBD1 (6 bases). The CDR3 runs 17 residues. Trimming took off 1 base at V and 2 bases at J, with 17 bases between the two ends. Germline CDR1 MGHRA, CDR2 YSYEKL. The CDR3 loop is CASSQAGARGFQETQYF. The CDR3 DNA sequence: TGCGCCAGCAGCCAAGCCGGGGCCAGGGGTTTTCAAGAGACCCAGTACTTC.

This clonotype came up a few times. The chain combines TRBV30 with TRBJ2-1; unclear D gene. The CDR3 covers 13 residues. With 2 bases removed from V and 3 bases from J, the gap between germline ends came to 8 bases. Germline V gene lookup returns CDR1 GTSNPN and CDR2 SVGIG (reference sequence). The CDR3 reads CAWSSVHYNEQFF. The CDR3 DNA is TGTGCCTGGAGTTCAGTGCACTACAATGAGCAGTTCTTC.

This clonotype is categorized as medium-sized (0.01 to 0.1%). The rearrangement uses TRBV20-1 and TRBJ2-3; TRBD2 aligns across 7 bases. V was clipped by 8 bases and J by 1 base; unmatched bases: 3. The germline V gene has CDR1 DFQATT and CDR2 SNEGSKA (reference sequence). The CDR3 consists of 12 residues. The CDR3 DNA reads TGCAGTACCAGCGGGGGCACAGATACGCAGTATTTT. Its protein product is CSTSGGTDTQYF.

In its sample, this clonotype ranks as medium-sized. This chain links TRBV19 with TRBJ2-3; 8 nucleotides agree with TRBD2. The CDR3 has 13 residues. V shed 3 bases, J shed 6 bases, and the junction held 2 bases outside the gene matches. Germline V gives CDR1 LNHDA, CDR2 SQIVND (reference sequence). The CDR3 nucleotides read TGTGCCAGTAGTATTAGCGGGGCGGATACGCAGTATTTT. Translating gives CASSISGADTQYF.

This clonotype was recorded once. This could be a read error, since a much larger clone is one nucleotide away. The V gene is TRBV20-1, the J gene TRBJ2-3; 8 bases are a match to TRBD1. CDR3 length: 14 residues. Per the germline V gene, CDR1 is DFQATT and CDR2 is SNEGSKA (reference sequence). The junction had 6 bases not matched to a gene; V was cut back by 5 bases and J by 2 bases. CDR3 in DNA: TGCAGTGCTCAAAGTCAGGGGGCCACAGATACGCAGTATTTT. This gives the protein CSAQSQGATDTQYF.

By its share, this clonotype is medium-sized. J is TRBJ1-1 and V is TRBV5-6, with 7 nucleotides matching TRBD1. The V and J ends lost 4 bases and 7 bases, in that order; junction bases with no gene match: 13. The CDR3 contains 15 residues. CDR1 SGHDT and CDR2 YYEEEE come from the germline V gene. CDR3 nucleotides: TGTGCCAGCAGCCCGGCAGGGGGGCTGATGGTTGAAGCTTTCTTT. Translating it yields CASSPAGGLMVEAFF.

In this sample, this clonotype is medium-sized. The V gene is TRBV18, the J gene TRBJ1-1; tentatively, D is TRBD1 (5 bases). The CDR3 totals 12 residues. Looked up from germline, CDR1 is KGHSH and CDR2 is LQKENI. Trimming pared 5 bases from V and 4 bases from J, leaving 8 bases between. CDR3 nucleotide sequence: TGTGCCAGCTCATCTCAGGGCACTGAAGCTTTCTTT. Its protein is CASSSQGTEAFF.

The rearrangement uses TRBV19 and TRBJ1-2, with D unclear. The CDR3 extends over 11 amino acids. Germline lookup yields CDR1 LNHDA and CDR2 SQIVND (reference sequence). The germline V and J ends were trimmed by 3 bases and 7 bases, with 6 bases remaining between them. This CDR3 is CASSIGSGYTF. In DNA, the CDR3 is TGTGCCAGTAGTATTGGTTCTGGCTACACCTTC.